This T cell receptor (beta chain) was identified during a study of post-analysis software for immune sequencing data. Every TCR beta cDNA library bore unique molecular identifiers. Input populations of about 0.95 to 11 million T cells gave rise to around 480,000 cDNA molecules. MiXCR was run by TCRdb on the PCR reads, yielding one entry per CDR3 protein. The sample has roughly 800,000 distinct CDR3 sequences; approximately 44% are singletons. V lost 6 bases and J lost 0; bases outside the gene matches: 1. The CDR3 is 14 residues long. CDR1 is MNHEY and CDR2 is SVGEGT in the germline V gene. Whole-study findings and limits: Normalized Chao1 diversity in multiple sclerosis patients fell significantly below that of controls. Controls had lower frequencies than patients of roughly five TRBV segments, which included TRBV5-6, TRBV5-1 and TRBV20-1.

This clonotype was seen a few times. The antigen remains undetermined. The chain couples TRBV6-2 or TRBV6-3 to TRBJ2-7; 11 bases agree with TRBD2. Material: blood. This clonotype was obtained from a girl between 10 and 17 years old with multiple sclerosis. DNA of the CDR3: TGTGCCAGCAGGGGACTAGCGGACTCCTACGAGCAGTACTTC. This encodes CASRGLADSYEQYF.